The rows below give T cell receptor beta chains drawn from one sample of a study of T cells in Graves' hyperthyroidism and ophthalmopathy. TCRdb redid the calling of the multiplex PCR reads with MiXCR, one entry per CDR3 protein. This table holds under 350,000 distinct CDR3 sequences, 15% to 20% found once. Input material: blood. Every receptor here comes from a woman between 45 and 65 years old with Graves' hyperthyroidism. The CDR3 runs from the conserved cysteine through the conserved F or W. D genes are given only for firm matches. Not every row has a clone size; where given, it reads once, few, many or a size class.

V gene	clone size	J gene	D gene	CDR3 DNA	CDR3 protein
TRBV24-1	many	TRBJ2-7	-	TGTGCCACCAGTGATAGCGCCAGCTCCTACGAGCAGTACTTC	CATSDSASSYEQYF
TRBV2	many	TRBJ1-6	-	TGTGCCAGCAGCGAACAGGGAGGTCTGGATTCACCCCTCCACTTT	CASSEQGGLDSPLHF
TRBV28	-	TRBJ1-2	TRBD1	TGTGCCAGCAGGACCGGGACAGGGGGATACTATGGCTACACCTTC	CASRTGTGGYYGYTF
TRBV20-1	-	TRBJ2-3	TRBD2	TGCAGTGCCAGAACGACTAGCGCAAATACGCAGTATTTT	CSARTTSANTQYF
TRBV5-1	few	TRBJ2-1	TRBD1	TGCGCCAGCAGCTCCGCCGGGACAGGGTTATACAATGAGCAGTTCTTC	CASSSAGTGLYNEQFF
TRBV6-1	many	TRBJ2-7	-	TGTGCCAGCAGTGACCTCCTCTACGAGCAGTACTTC	CASSDLLYEQYF
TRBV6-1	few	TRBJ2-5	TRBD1	TGTGCCAGCAGTCCCCCGGCAGGGGGATTCCAAGAGACCCAGTACTTC	CASSPPAGGFQETQYF
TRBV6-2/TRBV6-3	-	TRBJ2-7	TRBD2	TGTGCCAGCAGTGGAAAGGGGCGGGAGGGCCAATATGAGCAGTACTTC	CASSGKGREGQYEQYF
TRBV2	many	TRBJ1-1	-	TGTGCCAGCAGGGACCCACGAGGGGCCCACACTGAAGCTTTCTTT	CASRDPRGAHTEAFF
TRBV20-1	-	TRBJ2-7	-	TGCAGTGCTAGAGATCCGAAGGGTAGCGGAGGGGGAGAGCAGTACTTC	CSARDPKGSGGGEQYF
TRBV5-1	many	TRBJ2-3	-	TGCGCCAGCAGCTTGGCACTAGCTCCCGATACGCAGTATTTT	CASSLALAPDTQYF
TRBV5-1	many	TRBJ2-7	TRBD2	TGCGCCAGCAGCTCACTTAGCGGGGCCCACTACGAGCAGTACTTC	CASSSLSGAHYEQYF
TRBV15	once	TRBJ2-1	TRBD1	TGTGCCACCAGCAGCCTAGGGACAGTAAATGAGCAGTTCTTC	CATSSLGTVNEQFF
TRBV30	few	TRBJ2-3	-	TGTGCCTGGAACCCTAAGACAGGTATATCCACAGATACGCAGTATTTT	CAWNPKTGISTDTQYF
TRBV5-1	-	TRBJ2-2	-	TGCGCCAGCAGCTTAGGACAGCTCCACACCGGGGAGCTGTTTTTT	CASSLGQLHTGELFF
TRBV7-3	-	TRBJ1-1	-	TGTGCCAGCAGCCCCAATGGCGGGACGGCCATGACTGAAGCTTTCTTT	CASSPNGGTAMTEAFF
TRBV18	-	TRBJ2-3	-	TGTGCCAGCTCACCACTAGGGCGCGTAGATACGCAGTATTTT	CASSPLGRVDTQYF
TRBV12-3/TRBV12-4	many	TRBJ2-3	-	TGTGCCAGCATCCCGCCGGGGGCCCGCACAGATACGCAGTATTTT	CASIPPGARTDTQYF
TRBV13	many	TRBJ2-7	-	TGTGCCAGCAGCTCATCAAACCGGGATACCTCCTACGAGCAGTACTTC	CASSSSNRDTSYEQYF
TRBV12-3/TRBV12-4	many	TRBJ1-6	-	TGTGCCAGCAGTTGGGGGCTCCTTGGGGCTTCACCCCTCCACTTT	CASSWGLLGASPLHF
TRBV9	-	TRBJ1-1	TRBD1	TGTGCCAGCAGCGGAGTATCAGGGGGAACTGAAGCTTTCTTT	CASSGVSGGTEAFF
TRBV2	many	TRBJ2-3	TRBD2	TGTGCCAGCAGTGGCCTAGCGGGGAGCACAGATACGCAGTATTTT	CASSGLAGSTDTQYF
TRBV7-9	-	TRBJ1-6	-	TGTGCGGTCTTAGGGCCTCAAAATGAATCACCCCTCCACTTT	CAVLGPQNESPLHF
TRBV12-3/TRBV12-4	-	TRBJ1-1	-	TGTGCCAGCAGTTTCCGGCAGGTTGAAGCTTTCTTT	CASSFRQVEAFF
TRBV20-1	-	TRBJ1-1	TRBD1	TGCAGTGCTAGAAACCCGACAGGGAACGCTGAAGCTTTCTTT	CSARNPTGNAEAFF
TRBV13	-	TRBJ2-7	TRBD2	TGTGCCAGCAGCGTGGCGCATAGCGGGAGGTTCTACGAGCAGTACTTC	CASSVAHSGRFYEQYF
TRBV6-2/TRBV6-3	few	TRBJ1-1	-	TGTGCCAGCAGTTACTCTACCGGAAGTGAAGCTTTCTTT	CASSYSTGSEAFF
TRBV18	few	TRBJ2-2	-	TGTGCCAGCTCACCATCTCGGGCAGAAACCGGGGAGCTGTTTTTT	CASSPSRAETGELFF